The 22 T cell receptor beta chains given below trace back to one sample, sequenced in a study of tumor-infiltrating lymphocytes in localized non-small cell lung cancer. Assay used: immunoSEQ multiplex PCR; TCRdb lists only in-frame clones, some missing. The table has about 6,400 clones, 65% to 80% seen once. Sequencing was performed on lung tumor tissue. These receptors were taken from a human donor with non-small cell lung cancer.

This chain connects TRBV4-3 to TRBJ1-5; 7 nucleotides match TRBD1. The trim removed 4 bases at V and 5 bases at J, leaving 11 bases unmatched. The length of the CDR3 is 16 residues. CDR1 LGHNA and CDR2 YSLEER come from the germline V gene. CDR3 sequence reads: CASSPNGYRGDQPQHF. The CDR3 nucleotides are TGCGCCAGCAGCCCGAATGGGTACAGGGGTGATCAGCCCCAGCATTTT.

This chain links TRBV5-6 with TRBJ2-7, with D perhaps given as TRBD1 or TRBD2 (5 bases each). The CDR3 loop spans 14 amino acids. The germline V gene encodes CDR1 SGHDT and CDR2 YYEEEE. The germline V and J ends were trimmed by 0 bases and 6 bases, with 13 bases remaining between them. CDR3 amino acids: CASSLAAGRREQYF. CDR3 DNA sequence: TGTGCCAGCAGCTTGGCGGCAGGGAGACGCGAGCAGTACTTC.

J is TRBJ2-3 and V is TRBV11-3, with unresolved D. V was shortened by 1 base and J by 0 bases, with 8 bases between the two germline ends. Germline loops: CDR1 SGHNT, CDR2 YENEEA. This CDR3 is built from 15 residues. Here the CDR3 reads CASSLAWGSTDTQYF. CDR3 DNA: TGTGCCAGCAGCTTAGCCTGGGGTAGCACAGATACGCAGTATTTT.

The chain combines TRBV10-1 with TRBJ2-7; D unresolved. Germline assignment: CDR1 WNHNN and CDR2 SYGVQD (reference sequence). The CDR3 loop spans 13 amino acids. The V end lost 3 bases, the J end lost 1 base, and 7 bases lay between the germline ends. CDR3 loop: CASSDGNSYEQYV. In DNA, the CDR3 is TGCGCCAGCAGTGATGGAAATTCCTACGAGCAGTACGTC.

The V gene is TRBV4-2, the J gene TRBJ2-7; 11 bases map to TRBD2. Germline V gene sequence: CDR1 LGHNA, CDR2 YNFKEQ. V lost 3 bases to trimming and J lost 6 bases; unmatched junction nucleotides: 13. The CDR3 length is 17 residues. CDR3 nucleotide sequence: TGTGCCAGCAGCCATAGTGTAGCGGGAGGGCCTTTTAGCGAGCAGTACTTC. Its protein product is CASSHSVAGGPFSEQYF.

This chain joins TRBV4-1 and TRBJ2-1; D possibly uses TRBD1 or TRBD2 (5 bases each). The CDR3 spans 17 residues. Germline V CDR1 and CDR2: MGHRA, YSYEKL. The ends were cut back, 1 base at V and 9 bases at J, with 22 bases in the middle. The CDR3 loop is CASSQAAASLQGGEQFF. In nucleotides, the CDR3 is TGCGCCAGCAGCCAAGCGGCGGCTAGCCTCCAGGGCGGTGAGCAGTTCTTC.

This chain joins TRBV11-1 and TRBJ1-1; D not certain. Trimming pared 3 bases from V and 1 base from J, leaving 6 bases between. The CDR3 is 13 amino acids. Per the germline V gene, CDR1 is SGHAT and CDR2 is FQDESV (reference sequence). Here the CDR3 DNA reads TGTGCCAGCAGCTTGAGTCCGAACACTGAAGCTTTCTTT. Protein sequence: CASSLSPNTEAFF.

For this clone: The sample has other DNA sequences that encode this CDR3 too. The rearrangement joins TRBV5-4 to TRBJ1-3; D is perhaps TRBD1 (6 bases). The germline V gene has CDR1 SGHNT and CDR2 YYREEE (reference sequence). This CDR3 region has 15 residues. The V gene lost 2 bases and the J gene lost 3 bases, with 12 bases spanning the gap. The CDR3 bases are TGTGCCAGCAGCTTCGGTAGGGGGGGTGGAAACACCATATATTTT. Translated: CASSFGRGGGNTIYF.

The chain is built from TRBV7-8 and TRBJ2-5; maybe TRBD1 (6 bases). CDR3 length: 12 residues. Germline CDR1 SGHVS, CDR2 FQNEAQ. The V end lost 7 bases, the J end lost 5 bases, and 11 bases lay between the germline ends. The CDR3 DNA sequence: TGTGCCAGCACACAGGGTTGGGAGACCCAGTACTTC. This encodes CASTQGWETQYF.

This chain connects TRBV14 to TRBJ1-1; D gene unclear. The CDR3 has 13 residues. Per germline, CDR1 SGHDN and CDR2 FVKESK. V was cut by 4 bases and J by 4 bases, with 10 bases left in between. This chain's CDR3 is CASSPNMITEAFF. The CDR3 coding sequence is TGTGCCAGCAGCCCCAACATGATCACTGAAGCTTTCTTT.

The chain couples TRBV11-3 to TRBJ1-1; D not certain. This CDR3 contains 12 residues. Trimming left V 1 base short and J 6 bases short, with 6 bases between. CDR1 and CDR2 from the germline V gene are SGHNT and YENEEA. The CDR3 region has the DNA TGTGCCAGCAGCTTAGGGGCGGCTGAAGCTTTCTTT. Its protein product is CASSLGAAEAFF.

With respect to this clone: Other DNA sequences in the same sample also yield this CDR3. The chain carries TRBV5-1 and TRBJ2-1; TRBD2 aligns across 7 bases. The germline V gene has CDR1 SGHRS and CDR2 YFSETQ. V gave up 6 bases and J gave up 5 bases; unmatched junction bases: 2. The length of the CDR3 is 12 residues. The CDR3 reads CASNLADNEQFF. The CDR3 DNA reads TGCGCCAGCAATCTAGCGGACAATGAGCAGTTCTTC.

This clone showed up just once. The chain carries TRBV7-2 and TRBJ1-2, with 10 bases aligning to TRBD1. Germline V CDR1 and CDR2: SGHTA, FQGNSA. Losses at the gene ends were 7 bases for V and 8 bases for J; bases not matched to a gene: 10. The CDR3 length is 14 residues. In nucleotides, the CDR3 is TGTGCCAGCACCCCGGACAGGGGGATGTGGGGCTACACCTTC. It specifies CASTPDRGMWGYTF. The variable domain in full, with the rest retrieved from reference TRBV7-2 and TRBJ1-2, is GAGVSQSPSNKVTEKGKDVELRCDPISGHTALYWYRQSLGQGLEFLIYFQGNSAPDKSGLPSDRFSAERTGGSVSTLTIQRTQQEDSAVYLCASTPDRGMWGYTFGSGTRLTVV.

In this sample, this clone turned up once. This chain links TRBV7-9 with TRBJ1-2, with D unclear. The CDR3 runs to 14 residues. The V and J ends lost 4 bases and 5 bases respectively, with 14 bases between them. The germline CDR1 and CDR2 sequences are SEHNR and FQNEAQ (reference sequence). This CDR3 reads CASSYLDGTYGYTF. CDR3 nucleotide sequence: TGTGCCAGCAGCTATTTGGACGGCACATATGGCTACACCTTC.

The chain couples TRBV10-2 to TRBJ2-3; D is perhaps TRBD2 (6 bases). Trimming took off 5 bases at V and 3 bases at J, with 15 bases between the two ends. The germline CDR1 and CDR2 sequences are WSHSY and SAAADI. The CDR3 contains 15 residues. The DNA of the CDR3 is TGCGCCAGCAGTTTTGATCTGGGGAGGACAGATACGCAGTATTTT. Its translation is CASSFDLGRTDTQYF.

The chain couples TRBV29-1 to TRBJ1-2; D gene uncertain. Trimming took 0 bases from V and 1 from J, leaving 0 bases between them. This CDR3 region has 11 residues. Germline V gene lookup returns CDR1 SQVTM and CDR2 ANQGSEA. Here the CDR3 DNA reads TGCAGCGTTGAAGATAACTATGGCTACACCTTC. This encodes CSVEDNYGYTF.

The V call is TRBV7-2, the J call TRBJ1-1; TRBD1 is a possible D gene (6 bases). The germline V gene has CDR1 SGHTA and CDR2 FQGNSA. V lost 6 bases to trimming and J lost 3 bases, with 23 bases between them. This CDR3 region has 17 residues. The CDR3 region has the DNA TGTGCCAGCAGACCCCCAAAAGGGAGGGGGAATCACACTGAAGCTTTCTTT. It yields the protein CASRPPKGRGNHTEAFF.

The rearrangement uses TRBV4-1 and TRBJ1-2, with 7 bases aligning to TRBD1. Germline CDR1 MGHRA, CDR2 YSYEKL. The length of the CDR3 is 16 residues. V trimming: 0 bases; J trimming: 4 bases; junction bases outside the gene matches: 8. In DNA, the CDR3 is TGCGCCAGCAGCCAAGATTGGGGAGGGGGCCGCTATGGCTACACCTTC. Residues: CASSQDWGGGRYGYTF.

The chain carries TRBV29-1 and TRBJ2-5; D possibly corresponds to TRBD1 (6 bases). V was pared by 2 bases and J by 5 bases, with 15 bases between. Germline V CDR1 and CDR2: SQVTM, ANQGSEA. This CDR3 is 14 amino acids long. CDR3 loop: CSVERGSGRETQYF. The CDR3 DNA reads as TGCAGCGTTGAAAGGGGGTCGGGTAGGGAGACCCAGTACTTC.

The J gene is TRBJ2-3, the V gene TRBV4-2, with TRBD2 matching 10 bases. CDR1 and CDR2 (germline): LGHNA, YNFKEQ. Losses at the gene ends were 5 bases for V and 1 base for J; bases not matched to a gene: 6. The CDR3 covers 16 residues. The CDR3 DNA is TGTGCCAGCAGCGGGCGACTAGCGGGCGGCACAGATACGCAGTATTTT. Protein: CASSGRLAGGTDTQYF.

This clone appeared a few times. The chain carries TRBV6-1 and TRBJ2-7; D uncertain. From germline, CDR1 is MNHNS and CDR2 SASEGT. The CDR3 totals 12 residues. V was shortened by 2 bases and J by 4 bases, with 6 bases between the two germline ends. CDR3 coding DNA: TGTGCCAGCAGTGAATCAGGTTACGAGCAGTACTTC. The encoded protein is CASSESGYEQYF.

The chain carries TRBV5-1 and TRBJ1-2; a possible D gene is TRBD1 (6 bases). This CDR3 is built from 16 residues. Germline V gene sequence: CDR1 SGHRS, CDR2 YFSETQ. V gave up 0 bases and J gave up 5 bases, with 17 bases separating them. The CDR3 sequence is CASSLETGGAWYGYTF. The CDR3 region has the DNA TGCGCCAGCAGCTTGGAGACTGGGGGCGCTTGGTATGGCTACACCTTC.